This TCR beta chain was captured in a study of T-cell reconstitution after alpha-beta-depleted transplantation in children. This clonotype was detected only a few times. V gave up 4 bases and J gave up 6 bases, with 11 bases separating them. Germline CDR1 SGHRS, CDR2 YFSETQ. CDR3 length: 13 amino acids. For TCRbeta, the library was prepared with unique molecular identifiers. Each CDR3 protein gets one entry after TCRdb re-called the PCR reads with MiXCR. In the table there are 500,000 to 600,000 distinct CDR3 sequences, around a third of which are singletons. This sample comprised PBMCs from the stem cell graft donor, obtained from the stem cell graft. The TCR sequence derives from a human donor who donated a stem cell graft to a child with aplastic anemia. The gene calls are TRBV5-1 and TRBJ2-1; the D gene is possibly TRBD2 (5 bases). The CDR3 loop is CASSPTGSNEQFF. The CDR3 DNA sequence: TGCGCCAGCAGCCCAACGGGAAGCAATGAGCAGTTCTTC. Full variable domain (remainder filled in from reference TRBV5-1 and TRBJ2-1): KAGVTQTPRYLIKTRGQQVTLSCSPISGHRSVSWYQQTPGQGLQFLFEYFSETQRNKGNFPGRFSGRQFSNSRSEMNVSTLELGDSALYLCASSPTGSNEQFFGPGTRLTVL.